A selection of T cell receptor beta chains follows, all from one sample in a study of blood T cell repertoires in COVID-19. Data came from immunoSEQ multiplex PCR; TCRdb stores just in-frame clones and leaves some out. The table lists 130,000 or so clones, approximately 83% of them singletons. Sequences were obtained from peripheral blood. The receptor set was obtained from a human donor in a cohort sampled during active COVID-19. The CDR3 runs from the conserved cysteine through the conserved F or W. A D gene is named only where the DNA matches it firmly. Not all rows give a size; the values are once, few, many and, for expanded clones, a class.

>TRBV9|TRBJ2-1|once|NA
TGTGCCAGCAGCGTAGAAGCCAACAATGAGCAGTTCTTC
CASSVEANNEQFF
>TRBV19|TRBJ2-1|once|TRBD2
TGTGCCAGTAGTATCACTCTAGCGGGAGGGAGGCATGAGCAGTTCTTC
CASSITLAGGRHEQFF
>TRBV30|TRBJ1-3|once|NA
TGTGCCTGGACCCGGACTCAAACTGGAAACACCATATATTTT
CAWTRTQTGNTIYF
>TRBV4-1|TRBJ2-6|NA|NA
TGCGCCAGCAGCCAAGTGGGTGGGCTGCTCTCTGGGGCCAACGTCCTGACTTTC
CASSQVGGLLSGANVLTF
>TRBV18|TRBJ1-1|NA|NA
TGTGCCAGCTCACGGGACACAAACACTGAAGCTTTCTTT
CASSRDTNTEAFF
>TRBV28|TRBJ1-5|NA|NA
TGTGCCAGCAAGCAGGCCAATCAGCCCCAGCATTTT
CASKQANQPQHF
>TRBV7-2|TRBJ2-7|NA|TRBD2
TGTGCCAGCAGCTTAGGACCAGGACTAGCGAACACTCACGAGCAGTACTTC
CASSLGPGLANTHEQYF
>TRBV4-1|TRBJ2-5|few|NA
TGCGCCAGCAGCTGGACCAGGGGAGAGACCCAGTACTTC
CASSWTRGETQYF
>TRBV19|TRBJ1-2|NA|NA
TGTGCCAGTAGTATAGCAAACTATGGCTACACCTTC
CASSIANYGYTF
>TRBV12-5|TRBJ2-5|NA|TRBD2
TGTGCTAGTGGTTTGACTAGCGGGATCGGCGAGACCCAGTACTTC
CASGLTSGIGETQYF
>TRBV5-1|TRBJ2-2|NA|NA
TGCGCCAGCAGCTTGGCCCAGGGTTCAACCGGGGAGCTGTTTTTT
CASSLAQGSTGELFF
>TRBV18|TRBJ2-5|NA|TRBD1
TGTGCCAGCTCGCCCCGACAGGGCTCCAGTGAGACCCAGTACTTC
CASSPRQGSSETQYF
>TRBV9|TRBJ2-2|NA|TRBD1
TGTGCCAGCAGCCCTCACCTGACAGGGACGAACACCGGGGAGCTGTTTTTT
CASSPHLTGTNTGELFF
>TRBV25-1|TRBJ2-1|NA|TRBD2
TGTGCCACATCTAGCGGGGCCTGGAATGAGCAGTTCTTC
CATSSGAWNEQFF
>TRBV5-1|TRBJ2-3|NA|NA
TGCGCCAGCAGCTTGGGGGTCCCAGGGGCAGATACGCAGTATTTT
CASSLGVPGADTQYF
>TRBV5-4|TRBJ1-4|NA|TRBD1
TGTGCCAGCAGCTCGGGACAGGGACCCTTTAATGAAAAACTGTTTTTT
CASSSGQGPFNEKLFF
>TRBV2|TRBJ1-2|NA|TRBD1
TGTGCCAGCAGTGAACAGGGGGCGGGTGGCTACACCTTC
CASSEQGAGGYTF
>TRBV6-5|TRBJ2-7|NA|NA
TGTGCCAGCAGCCTAGAAAAAGGGGGAAGCTACGAGCAGTACTTC
CASSLEKGGSYEQYF
>TRBV9|TRBJ2-7|NA|TRBD2
TGTGCCAGCAGCTTTGGGGGGGACCGAGCCTACGAGCAGTACTTC
CASSFGGDRAYEQYF